This T cell receptor (beta chain) was captured by sequencing in a study of blood T cells in healthy people across ages. Primers used in a second PCR of roughly 6 to 11 cycles were a sample-barcoded 5' primer and a J-beta primer mix. TCRdb used MiXCR to reprocess the 5' RACE reads, holding one entry per CDR3 protein. The sample holds about 730,000 distinct CDR3 sequences, roughly 47% seen once. The CDR3 is made up of 14 amino acids. V dropped 2 bases and J dropped 1 base, with 9 bases sitting between them. The sequence came from a woman aged 55-70 years in good health. The J gene is TRBJ2-7, the V gene TRBV12-3 or TRBV12-4; D uncertain. The specimen was blood. CDR3 protein: CASSLLSASYEQYF. CDR3 bases: TGTGCCAGCAGTTTACTTTCTGCATCCTACGAGCAGTACTTC.